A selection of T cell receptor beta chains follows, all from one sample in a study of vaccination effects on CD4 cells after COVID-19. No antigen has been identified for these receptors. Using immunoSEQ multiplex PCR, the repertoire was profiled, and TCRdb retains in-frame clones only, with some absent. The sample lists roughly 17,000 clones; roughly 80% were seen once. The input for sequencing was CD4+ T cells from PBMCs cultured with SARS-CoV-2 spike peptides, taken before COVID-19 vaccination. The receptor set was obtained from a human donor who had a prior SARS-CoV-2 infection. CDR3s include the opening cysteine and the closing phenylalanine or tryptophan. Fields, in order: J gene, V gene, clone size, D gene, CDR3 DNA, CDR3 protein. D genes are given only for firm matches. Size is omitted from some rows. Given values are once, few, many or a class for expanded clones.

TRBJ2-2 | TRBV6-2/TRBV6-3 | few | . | TGTGCCAGCAGTTACCCGGACAGCACCGGGGAGCTGTTTTTT | CASSYPDSTGELFF
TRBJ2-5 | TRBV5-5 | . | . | TGTGCCAGCAGCTTGTCCAGGTGGCAAGAGACCCAGTACTTC | CASSLSRWQETQYF
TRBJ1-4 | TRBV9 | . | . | TGTGCCAGCAGCGCCTCCGGCAGGGCGGATGAAAAACTGTTTTTT | CASSASGRADEKLFF
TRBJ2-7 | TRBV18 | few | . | TGTGCCAGCTCTGGCGCGGCCGAACATTACGAGCAGTACTTC | CASSGAAEHYEQYF
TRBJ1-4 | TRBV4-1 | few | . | TGCGCCAGCAGCCAAGTAAACGAAAAACTGTTTTTT | CASSQVNEKLFF
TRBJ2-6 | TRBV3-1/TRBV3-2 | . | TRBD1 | TGTGCCAGCAGCCAAGCGGGACAGGGGGTAAGGGGGCCTGGGGCCAACGTCCTGACTTTC | CASSQAGQGVRGPGANVLTF
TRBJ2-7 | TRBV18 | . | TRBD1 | TGTGCCAGCTCACAGGGGGCGCAGACCTACGAGCAGTACTTC | CASSQGAQTYEQYF
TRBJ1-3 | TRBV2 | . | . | TGTGCCAGCAGACCCCAGGGCCCTGGAAACACCATATATTTT | CASRPQGPGNTIYF
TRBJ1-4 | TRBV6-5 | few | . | TGTGCCAGCATTCCGGGACGGGACGGGTATGAAAAACTGTTTTTT | CASIPGRDGYEKLFF
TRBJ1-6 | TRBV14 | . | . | TGTGCCAGCAGCCAAGAGGTCAGCTCACCCCTCCACTTT | CASSQEVSSPLHF
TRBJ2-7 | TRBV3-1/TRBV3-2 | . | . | TGTGCCAGCAGCCAATTGCCCCTCCCTTCCTACGAGCAGTACTTC | CASSQLPLPSYEQYF
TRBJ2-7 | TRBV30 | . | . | TGTGCCTGGAGAACAAAGGGGGGCTACGAGCAGTACTTC | CAWRTKGGYEQYF
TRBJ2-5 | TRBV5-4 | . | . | TGTGCCAGCAGCTTGGATCTAGCCGGGGAGACCCAGTACTTC | CASSLDLAGETQYF
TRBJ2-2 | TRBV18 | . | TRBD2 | TGTGCCAGCTCACCGTTCGGCGGGGGGAGGACCGGGGAGCTGTTTTTT | CASSPFGGGRTGELFF
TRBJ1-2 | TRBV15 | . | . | TGTGCCACCAGCAGGGGGCGCGGGGATGGCTACACCTTC | CATSRGRGDGYTF
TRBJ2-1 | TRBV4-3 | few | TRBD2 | TGCGCCAGCAGCCGGGAGTTGACTAGCGGGAGCTCCTACAATGAGCAGTTCTTC | CASSRELTSGSSYNEQFF
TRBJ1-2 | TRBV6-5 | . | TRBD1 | TGTGCCAGCAGTAGACAGGGTGATGTTTATGGCTACACCTTC | CASSRQGDVYGYTF
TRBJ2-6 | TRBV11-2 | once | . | TGTGCCAGCAGCTCCTCTTTGAGGGTCCGTCGTGGGGCCAACGTCCTGACTTTC | CASSSSLRVRRGANVLTF
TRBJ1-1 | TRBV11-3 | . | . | TGTGCCAGCAGCTTAGGACACAGGGCCCCTGCCACTGAAGCTTTCTTT | CASSLGHRAPATEAFF
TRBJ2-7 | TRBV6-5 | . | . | TGTGCCAGCAAACGGTGGCAGTCATACGAGCAGTACTTC | CASKRWQSYEQYF
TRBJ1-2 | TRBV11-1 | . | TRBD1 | TGTGCCAGCAGCTTAAACCCGGGACAGGACGATGGCTACACCTTC | CASSLNPGQDDGYTF
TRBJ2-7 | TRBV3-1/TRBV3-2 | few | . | TGTGCCAGCAGCCAATACCGGGACCTCAGCTCCTACGAGCAGTACTTC | CASSQYRDLSSYEQYF
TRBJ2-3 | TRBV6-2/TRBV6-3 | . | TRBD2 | TGTGCCAGCAGTTCCCTATCCCTAGCGGGAGCGTCTAGCACAGATACGCAGTATTTT | CASSSLSLAGASSTDTQYF
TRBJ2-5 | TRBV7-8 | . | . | TGTGCCAGCAGCCCATGGACAGTCCAAGAGACCCAGTACTTC | CASSPWTVQETQYF
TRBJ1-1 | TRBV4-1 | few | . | TGCGCCAGCAGCCAAAGGACTCAGAACACTGAAGCTTTCTTT | CASSQRTQNTEAFF
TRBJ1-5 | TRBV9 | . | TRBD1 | TGTGCCAGCAGCGCCGGGGGACAGCCCAATCAGCCCCAGCATTTT | CASSAGGQPNQPQHF
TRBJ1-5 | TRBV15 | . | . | TGTGCCACCAGCAGAGATACCTACCAGCCCCAGCATTTT | CATSRDTYQPQHF
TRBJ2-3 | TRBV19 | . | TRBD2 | TGTGCCAGTAGTAAAACGAATGGACTAGCGGGTACTGGCACAGATACGCAGTATTTT | CASSKTNGLAGTGTDTQYF
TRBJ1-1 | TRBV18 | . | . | TGTGCCAGCTCACCACCCCGGTGGACTGAAGCTTTCTTT | CASSPPRWTEAFF
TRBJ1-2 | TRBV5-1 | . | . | TGCGCCAGCAGCTTATCCCAGGACTATGGCTACACCTTC | CASSLSQDYGYTF
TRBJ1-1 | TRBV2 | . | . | TGTGCCAGCAAAAGCGTATTCCTCACTGAAGCTTTCTTT | CASKSVFLTEAFF
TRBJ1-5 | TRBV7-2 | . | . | TGTGCCAGCAGCTCCGACACCTATCAGCCCCAGCATTTT | CASSSDTYQPQHF
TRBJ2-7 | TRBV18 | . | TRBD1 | TGTGCCAGCTCGTTTTCGACAGGGAGTTACGAGCAGTACTTC | CASSFSTGSYEQYF
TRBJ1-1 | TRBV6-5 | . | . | TGTGCCAGCAGCCCCGGGGGTGCAGGGCGGAGTGAAGCTTTCTTT | CASSPGGAGRSEAFF
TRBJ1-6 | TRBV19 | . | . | TGTGCCAGTAGTAGCGGGGCTAGATCACCCCTCCACTTT | CASSSGARSPLHF
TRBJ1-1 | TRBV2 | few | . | TGTGCAAGAAGGACAGATTATTCTGAAGCTTTCTTT | CARRTDYSEAFF
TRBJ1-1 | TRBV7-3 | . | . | TGTGCCAGCAGCTTAACTGGCGGGGCGGACACTGAAGCTTTCTTT | CASSLTGGADTEAFF
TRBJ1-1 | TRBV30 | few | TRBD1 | TGTGCCTGGAGCCCAGGGGGCCTGAACACTGAAGCTTTCTTT | CAWSPGGLNTEAFF
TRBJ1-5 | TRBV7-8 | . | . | TGTGCCAGCAGCTTACTAGAGGATCAGCCCCAGCATTTT | CASSLLEDQPQHF
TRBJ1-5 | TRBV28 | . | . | TGTGCCAGCACTCTTTACCGTCAGCCCCAGCATTTT | CASTLYRQPQHF
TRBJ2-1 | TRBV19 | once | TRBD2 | TGTGCCAGTAGTAATCCGGGACTAGATAGCTCCTACAATGAGCAGTTCTTC | CASSNPGLDSSYNEQFF
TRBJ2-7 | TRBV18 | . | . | TGTGCCAGCTCACCACAAGCCTTGGGCGAGCAGTACTTC | CASSPQALGEQYF
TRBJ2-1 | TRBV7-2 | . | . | TGTGCCAGCAGCGACGATTATGGGGCAGATGAGCAGTTCTTC | CASSDDYGADEQFF
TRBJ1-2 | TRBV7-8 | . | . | TGTGCCAGCAGCCCCCAAACTCCTAACTATGGCTACACCTTC | CASSPQTPNYGYTF
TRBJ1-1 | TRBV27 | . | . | TGTGCCAGCAGTTTTCGGGCCCTGAACACTGAAGCTTTCTTT | CASSFRALNTEAFF
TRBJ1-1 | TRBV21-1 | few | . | TGTGCCAGCAGTTCTACTAATGGGGGGGACACGAGAAGAAGAGACACTGAAGCTTTCTTT | CASSSTNGGDTRRRDTEAFF
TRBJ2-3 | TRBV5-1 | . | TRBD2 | TGCGCCAGCAGCCTGGGCCGAGAGAGCGGGGGGGCCGATACGCAGTATTTT | CASSLGRESGGADTQYF
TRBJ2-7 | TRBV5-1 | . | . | TGCGCCAGCCATCCGGATTCCGGGCTCTCTGCCAGAGAGCAGTACTTC | CASHPDSGLSAREQYF
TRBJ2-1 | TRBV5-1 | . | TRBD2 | TGCGCCAGCAGCTTGGTCCTAGCGGGCAACAATGAGCAGTTCTTC | CASSLVLAGNNEQFF
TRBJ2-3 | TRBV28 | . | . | TGTGCCAGCAAGGACGGCGGTGACACAGATACGCAGTATTTT | CASKDGGDTDTQYF